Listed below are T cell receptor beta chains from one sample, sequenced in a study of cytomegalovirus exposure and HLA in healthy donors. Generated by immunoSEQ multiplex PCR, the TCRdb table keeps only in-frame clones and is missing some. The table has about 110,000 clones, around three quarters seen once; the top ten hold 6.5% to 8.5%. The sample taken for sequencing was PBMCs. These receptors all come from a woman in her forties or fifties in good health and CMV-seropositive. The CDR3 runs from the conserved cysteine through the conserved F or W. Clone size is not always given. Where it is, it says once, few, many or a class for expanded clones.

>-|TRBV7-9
CASSFTLDSEAFF
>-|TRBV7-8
CASSTNAGAHYEQYF
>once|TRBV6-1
CASSDRRGGGGELFF
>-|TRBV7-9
CASSSPGLQQGETQYF
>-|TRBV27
CASTPTGTSGWYF
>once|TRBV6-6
CASSYLHGGWNEKLFF
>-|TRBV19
CASRGQGQTYEQYF
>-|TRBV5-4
CASSIGTGRINSPLHF
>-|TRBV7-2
CASSLGPGRGQETQYF
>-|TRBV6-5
CASSLAGARELFF
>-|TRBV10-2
CASTTLAQETQYF
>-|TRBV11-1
CASSRRGGVETQYF
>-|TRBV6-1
CASRPTGGQPQHF
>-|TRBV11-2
CASSLATGGGYEQYF
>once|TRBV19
CASSIIAYLGQTDF
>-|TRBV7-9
CASSLGGTERDQPQHF
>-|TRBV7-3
CASSLSGRTEETQYF
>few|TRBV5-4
CASSLAASGGARETQYF
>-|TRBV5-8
CASSLGTGEYEQYF
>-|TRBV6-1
CASSFTGATNEKLFF
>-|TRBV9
CASSLGNGVEYEQYF
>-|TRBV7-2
CASSLLVGGYEQYF
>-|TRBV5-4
CASSLGSLSQGADEAFF
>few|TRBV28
CASSSLTGGFDEQYF
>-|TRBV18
CASSPELNTEAFF
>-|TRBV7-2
CASSLSPGLNKPQHF
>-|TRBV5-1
CASSLPGTQNSQYF
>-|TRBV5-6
CASSLGADGSSYEQYF
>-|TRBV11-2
CASSLVGTSEGELFF
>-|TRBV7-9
CASSLVAHLNTEAFF
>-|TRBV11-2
CASSLYGGRGYSNQPQHF
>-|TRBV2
CASSQHDRVHEQYF
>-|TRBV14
CASSLWGRGPSYEQYF
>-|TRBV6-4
CASSADKLVQYF
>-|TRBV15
CATSRGGAGATYNEQFF
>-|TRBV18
CASSPRPGTNEKLFF
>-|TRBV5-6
CASSRGTGERDSPLHF
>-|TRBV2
CASKSGSSYNEQFF
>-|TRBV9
CASSPRSSYEQYF
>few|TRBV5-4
CASSPRGGSGNTIYF
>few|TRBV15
CATRAGLDTDTQYF
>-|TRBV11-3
CASSLLPDTQYF
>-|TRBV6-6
CASSTTDTQYF
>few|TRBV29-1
CSVVATGFETQYF
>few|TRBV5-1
CASSPSSGRAVQDTQYF
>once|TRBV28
CASTKGGGAGTQYF
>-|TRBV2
CASIWEINIRYEQYF
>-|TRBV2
CASLPRVANTEAFF
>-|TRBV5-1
CASQTGQTGGTDTQYF
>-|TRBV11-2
CASSILGQNTEAFF
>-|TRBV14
CASSQFGQPYEQYF
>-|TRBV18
CASSPSGQGEQYF
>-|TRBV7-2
CASSTQGFTDTQYF
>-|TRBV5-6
CASSLNHLGLYDEQYF
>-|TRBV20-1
CAIPGLYEQYF